This T cell receptor beta chain was profiled in a study of shared clonotypes between healthy human individuals. Repertoires were generated with immunoSEQ multiplex PCR, while TCRdb's copy carries only in-frame clones and drops some. The sample comprises roughly 2.1 million clones, about 93% of which are singletons, and 1.7% rests with the top ten. CD45RO-negative cells were positively selected for CCR7, leaving out terminally differentiated effector memory CD45RA+ cells. This receptor was obtained from a man aged 18 to 30 in good health. Some clones in this sample may be carry-over from other donors' samples. Source material: naive CD8+ T cells from PBMCs.

Here the CDR3 DNA reads TGCGCCAGCAGCCTCACCAGGTCTGATGAGCAGTACTTC. Translated: CASSLTRSDEQYF. This chain connects TRBV4-3 to TRBJ2-7; D is undetermined. V dropped 4 bases and J dropped 7 bases, with 14 bases sitting between them. This CDR3 is 13 amino acids long. From germline, CDR1 is LGHNA and CDR2 YSLEER.